This T cell receptor (beta chain) was sequenced during a study of blood T cell repertoires in COVID-19. Study summary: PBMCs, B-cell-depleted T cells, or T cells were the source of the cDNA or gDNA that made up the material.

Assay used: immunoSEQ multiplex PCR; TCRdb lists only in-frame clones, some missing. The sample comprises about 300,000 clones, 90% to 95% of which are singletons, and about 2.2% rests with the top ten. Enrollment of patients from Seattle took place during active infection, with longitudinal follow-up. This CDR3 region has 11 residues. Germline V lookup: CDR1 MNHEY, CDR2 SVGEGT. V was shortened by 5 bases and J by 10 bases, with 9 bases between the two germline ends. Specimen: peripheral blood. The clonotype was recovered from a young woman with COVID-19, enrolled during active disease. The gene calls are TRBV6-2 or TRBV6-3 and TRBJ1-5; D unclear. This chain's CDR3 is CASSAEGPQHF. DNA of the CDR3: TGTGCCAGCAGTGCCGAGGGTCCCCAGCATTTT.